The 25 T cell receptor beta chains presented below share a single source sample, sequenced in a study of T cells in Graves' hyperthyroidism and ophthalmopathy. There were TCR beta CDR3 regions amplified from RNA transcripts. Researchers ran a first-round RT-PCR on the TCR CDR3 using the HTBI primer set. TCRdb recomputed calls from the multiplex PCR reads with MiXCR, one row per CDR3 protein. The sample has about 420,000 distinct CDR3 sequences; roughly 14% are singletons. The sequencing sample was made of blood. The origin of the receptors is a woman aged 18-29 years with Graves' hyperthyroidism.

V usage is TRBV5-5 and J usage is TRBJ1-6, with TRBD1 as a possible D gene (6 bases). The CDR3 covers 15 residues. Trimming pared 0 bases from V and 7 bases from J, leaving 11 bases between. CDR1 and CDR2 (germline): SGHKS, YYEKEE (reference sequence). CDR3 residues: CASSLDAGENSPLHF. CDR3 nucleotide sequence: TGTGCCAGCAGCTTGGATGCAGGGGAGAATTCACCCCTCCACTTT.

This clonotype was detected many times. The chain employs TRBV20-1 and TRBJ2-1, with 13 bases lining up with TRBD2. Germline lookup yields CDR1 DFQATT and CDR2 SNEGSKA (reference sequence). This CDR3 has 15 amino acids. V dropped 2 bases and J dropped 7; count of bases not matched to a gene: 5. The CDR3 nucleotides read TGCAGTGCTAGACCACTAGCGGGAGGGAGTAATGAGCAGTTCTTC. Residues: CSARPLAGGSNEQFF.

This clonotype was seen a handful of times. The V and J genes are TRBV15 and TRBJ2-2; D is undetermined. V lost 5 bases and J 0 bases, leaving 4 bases between the germline ends. The CDR3 extends over 13 amino acids. Germline V gene data show CDR1 as LNHNV and CDR2 as YYDKDF (reference sequence). The CDR3 is CATSRTNTGELFF. The CDR3 DNA reads TGTGCCACCAGCCGAACGAACACCGGGGAGCTGTTTTTT.

The CDR3 bases are TGCGCCAGCAGCCAAGTGTCTACTAGCGGCGAGCAGTACTTC. Encoded protein: CASSQVSTSGEQYF. The V call is TRBV4-1, the J call TRBJ2-7, with 8 bases identical to TRBD2. After removal of 1 base from V and 6 bases from J, the junction contained 5 bases not matched to a gene. CDR3 length equals 14 residues. The germline gives CDR1 MGHRA, CDR2 YSYEKL.

This clonotype showed up many times. The chain recombines TRBV12-3 or TRBV12-4 with TRBJ1-1; no reliable D call. The CDR3 runs to 16 residues. Trimming pared 8 bases from V and 1 base from J, leaving 20 bases between. CDR3: CASQVEGNMRNTEAFF. The DNA of the CDR3 is TGTGCCAGCCAGGTCGAGGGAAATATGAGGAACACTGAAGCTTTCTTT.

The chain joins TRBV4-2 to TRBJ1-6, with a tentative D call TRBD1 (6 bases). In germline, CDR1 is LGHNA, CDR2 YNFKEQ. V was clipped by 1 base and J by 9 bases, with 13 bases between them. This CDR3 spans 15 amino acids. The CDR3 here is CASSQGEGHPSPLHF. CDR3 DNA sequence: TGTGCCAGCAGCCAAGGCGAGGGACACCCTTCACCCCTCCACTTT.

About this clonotype itself: Because the CDR3 is missing its conserved closing phenylalanine or tryptophan, this is likely a read error. The CDR3 is CASSYRRGNYGYTL. The CDR3 region has the DNA TGTGCCAGCAGTTACAGGCGGGGGAACTATGGCTACACCCTC. The chain is built from TRBV6-2 or TRBV6-3 and TRBJ1-2; D perhaps matches TRBD1 (5 bases). Germline CDR1 is MNHEY and CDR2 is SVGEGT. The V and J ends lost 2 bases and 2 bases respectively, with 9 bases between them. The CDR3 runs 14 residues.

In this sample, this clonotype turned up many times. V gene TRBV3-1 combines with J gene TRBJ2-3; the D call may be TRBD1 or TRBD2 (6 bases each). The germline V and J ends were trimmed by 5 bases and 0 bases, with 12 bases remaining between them. Germline CDR1 is LGHDT and CDR2 is YNNKEL (reference sequence). This CDR3 has 15 residues. CDR3: CASSSRGESTDTQYF. In nucleotides, the CDR3 is TGTGCCAGCAGCTCAAGGGGGGAGAGCACAGATACGCAGTATTTT.

This clonotype was observed a few times. The chain's CDR3 is CATSTGTSFYEQYF. In DNA, the CDR3 is TGTGCCACCAGTACCGGGACTAGTTTCTACGAGCAGTACTTC. The chain carries TRBV15 and TRBJ2-7; TRBD2 matches at 8 bases. After removal of 6 bases from V and 3 bases from J, the junction contained 7 bases not matched to a gene. This CDR3 has 14 amino acids. Germline lookup yields CDR1 LNHNV and CDR2 YYDKDF (reference sequence).

The rearrangement links TRBV4-1 to TRBJ2-7, with 12 bases lining up with TRBD1. Germline assignment: CDR1 MGHRA and CDR2 YSYEKL. This CDR3 spans 14 amino acids. The V and J ends lost 5 bases and 5 bases, in that order; junction bases with no gene match: 4. CDR3 DNA: TGCGCCAGCAGCGCCGGGACAGGGGGCAACGAGCAGTACTTC. The encoded protein is CASSAGTGGNEQYF.

This clonotype was counted ten times or more. The genes are TRBV12-3 or TRBV12-4 and TRBJ1-6; no clear D. The V end lost 7 bases, the J end lost 5 bases, and 12 bases lay between the germline ends. This CDR3 has 14 residues. The CDR3 coding sequence is TGTGCCAGCAATCCAGGCATACATAATTCACCCCTCCACTTT. Translated: CASNPGIHNSPLHF.

In its sample, this clonotype was seen many times. V and J are TRBV7-9 and TRBJ2-3; D is unresolved. V was cut by 10 bases and J by 5 bases, with 10 bases left in between. This CDR3 contains 11 residues. CDR1 and CDR2 from the germline V gene are SEHNR and FQNEAQ (reference sequence). DNA of the CDR3: TGTGCCACCGCCGACGGAGATACGCAGTATTTT. Translated: CATADGDTQYF.

This clonotype was detected a few times. V and J are TRBV9 and TRBJ1-3; TRBD1 is a possible D gene (6 bases). Germline V CDR1 and CDR2: SGDLS, YYNGEE. The length of the CDR3 is 17 residues. Trimming stripped 0 bases from V and 2 bases from J, with 15 bases between. The CDR3 DNA is TGTGCCAGCAGCGTAGCTGAGGGGGATCCTCCTGGAAACACCATATATTTT. Translation: CASSVAEGDPPGNTIYF.

The genes are TRBV6-5 and TRBJ1-4; D might be TRBD1 (5 bases). The CDR3 totals 16 residues. V lost 2 bases to trimming and J lost 8 bases, with 18 bases between them. CDR1 and CDR2 (germline): MNHEY, SVGAGI. CDR3 DNA: TGTGCCAGCAGTTACCTGGGACCTTCCACGGGGGAAAAACTGTTTTTT. It encodes CASSYLGPSTGEKLFF.

V usage is TRBV2 and J usage is TRBJ1-2, with 7 bases that match TRBD1. The V and J ends lost 10 bases and 4 bases, in that order; junction bases with no gene match: 9. Germline values: CDR1 SNHLY, CDR2 FYNNEI. The length of the CDR3 is 13 residues. The CDR3 DNA is TGTGCCACCATGGGGGGACAGACCTATGGCTACACCTTC. This gives the protein CATMGGQTYGYTF.

This clonotype was seen ten or more times. The chain links TRBV11-2 to TRBJ2-7; TRBD1 matches at 7 bases. V was pared by 4 bases and J by 3 bases, with 9 bases of the junction left unmatched. The CDR3 has 15 amino acids. Per the germline V gene, CDR1 is SGHAT and CDR2 is FQNNGV. CDR3: CASSSRDRDFYEQYF. The CDR3 DNA follows: TGTGCCAGCAGCTCCCGGGACAGAGATTTCTACGAGCAGTACTTC. The variable domain in full, with the rest retrieved from reference TRBV11-2 and TRBJ2-7, is EAGVAQSPRYKIIEKRQSVAFWCNPISGHATLYWYQQILGQGPKLLIQFQNNGVVDDSQLPKDRFSAERLKGVDSTLKIQPAKLEDSAVYLCASSSRDRDFYEQYFGPGTRLTVT.

Turning to this clonotype: A much larger clone lies one base from this, so it may be a read error. The gene calls are TRBV7-3 and TRBJ1-6, with no clear D. Looked up from germline, CDR1 is SGHTA and CDR2 is FQGTGA. V was pared by 4 bases and J by 7 bases, with 5 bases between. This CDR3 region has 12 residues. The CDR3 region is CASSSGNSPLHF. Written as DNA, the CDR3 is TGTGCCAGCAGCTCTGGGAATTCACCCCTCCACTTT.

In this sample, this clonotype turned up many times. The chain's CDR3 is CASSLARGLAESDTQYF. The CDR3 bases are TGTGCCAGCAGCTTAGCGCGGGGACTAGCGGAATCAGATACGCAGTATTTT. The chain employs TRBV7-9 and TRBJ2-3, with 11 bases identical to TRBD2. The CDR3 has 17 amino acids. Per the germline V gene, CDR1 is SEHNR and CDR2 is FQNEAQ (reference sequence). The V gene end was trimmed by 0 bases and the J gene end by 4 bases; junction bases not matched to a gene: 6.

There are many counts of this clonotype. The chain joins TRBV10-3 to TRBJ1-1, with D perhaps TRBD1 (5 bases). The germline V and J ends were trimmed by 5 bases and 5 bases, with 15 bases remaining between them. This CDR3 is built from 14 residues. CDR1 and CDR2 from the germline V gene are ENHRY and SYGVKD. CDR3 in DNA: TGTGCCATCAGTCAGGGTGGCGGCGAAACTGAAGCTTTCTTT. As protein: CAISQGGGETEAFF.

This clonotype was counted ten times or more. The chain has TRBV11-2 and TRBJ2-7; D is unresolved. The V and J ends lost 5 bases and 4 bases respectively, with 12 bases between them. The CDR3 consists of 13 residues. Germline V CDR1 and CDR2: SGHAT, FQNNGV. The CDR3 loop reads CASSPSTQYEQYF. The DNA of the CDR3 is TGTGCCAGCAGCCCATCCACGCAGTACGAGCAGTACTTC.

This clonotype was seen repeatedly, ten times or more. The chain combines TRBV13 with TRBJ1-1; D remains unclear. Looked up from germline, CDR1 is PRHDT and CDR2 is FYEKMQ (reference sequence). The V gene lost 5 bases and the J gene lost 0 bases, with 16 bases spanning the gap. The CDR3 length is 16 residues. The DNA of the CDR3 is TGTGCCAGCAGCCTAAAGGCGGACGGAATGAACACTGAAGCTTTCTTT. Its protein is CASSLKADGMNTEAFF. Filled out from reference TRBV13 and TRBJ1-1, the complete variable domain reads AAGVIQSPRHLIKEKRETATLKCYPIPRHDTVYWYQQGPGQDPQFLISFYEKMQSDKGSIPDRFSAQQFSDYHSELNMSSLELGDSALYFCASSLKADGMNTEAFFGQGTRLTVV.

This clonotype was counted at least ten times. The gene calls are TRBV2 and TRBJ1-3; 7 positions match TRBD1. From germline, CDR1 is SNHLY and CDR2 FYNNEI. The CDR3 covers 14 residues. Trimming removed 6 bases from V and 4 bases from J; junction bases left unmatched: 6. The DNA of the CDR3 is TGTGCCAGCAGGTACAGGGGATCCGGAAACACCATATATTTT. Encoded protein: CASRYRGSGNTIYF.

In this sample, this clonotype turned up many times. V gene TRBV6-5 combines with J gene TRBJ2-1, with D possibly TRBD2 on 5 matching bases. V gave up 0 bases and J gave up 3 bases, with 9 bases separating them. This CDR3 is 15 amino acids long. Germline-derived CDR1 and CDR2 are MNHEY and SVGAGI. Written as DNA, the CDR3 is TGTGCCAGCAGTTACTCGGGAGAGAGCTACAATGAGCAGTTCTTC. The encoded protein is CASSYSGESYNEQFF.

This chain links TRBV20-1 with TRBJ2-3, with D unclear. The CDR3 loop spans 13 amino acids. Germline V gene sequence: CDR1 DFQATT, CDR2 SNEGSKA (reference sequence). V lost 3 bases to trimming and J lost 0 bases, with 7 bases between them. The CDR3 is CSASSTSTDTQYF. CDR3 nucleotides: TGCAGTGCTAGCTCGACTAGCACAGATACGCAGTATTTT.

This clonotype showed up just once. The conserved final phenylalanine or tryptophan is absent from the CDR3, which likely points to a read error. The J gene is TRBJ2-6, the V gene TRBV12-3 or TRBV12-4; D is possibly TRBD1 (5 bases). The germline V and J ends were trimmed by 3 bases and 0 bases, with 6 bases remaining between them. The CDR3 has 15 residues. The CDR3 sequence: CASSFGASGANVLTL. Written as DNA, the CDR3 is TGTGCCAGCAGTTTTGGGGCCTCTGGGGCCAACGTCCTGACTCTC.